These 26 T cell receptor beta chains originate from one sample sequenced in a study of T cells after yellow fever vaccination (dated by TCRdb to between 2019 and 2020). The intended sense of this specimen's treatment or condition label: live attenuated yellow fever vaccine strain. The library came from 5' RACE. Instrument used: Illumina NovaSeq 6000. TCRdb reran the public reads through fastp at Q25 and MiXCR, keeping productive beta chains. Rows with one shared CDR3 protein collapse into an entry with the most common genes and DNA. For this sample there are 130,000 or so distinct CDR3 sequences; nearly 15% appear just once. Roughly 45% of the sample rests with the top ten. Specimen: CD8+ T cells sorted from PBMCs, collected 5 days after the yellow fever booster vaccination. Receptors originate from a man aged 18 to 35 who received the YFV17D yellow fever vaccine.

V usage is TRBV9 and J usage is TRBJ2-1; 7 bases agree with TRBD1. The CDR3 is made up of 13 amino acids. After removal of 3 bases from V and 5 bases from J, the junction contained 2 bases not matched to a gene. CDR1 is SGDLS, CDR2 YYNGEE, per germline. The CDR3 here is CASSDGTDNEQFF. The CDR3 nucleotides read TGTGCCAGCAGCGACGGGACAGACAATGAGCAGTTCTTC. Looking up the rest from reference TRBV9 and TRBJ2-1 gives the full variable domain: DSGVTQTPKHLITATGQRVTLRCSPRSGDLSVYWYQQSLDQGLQFLIQYYNGEERAKGNILERFSAQQFPDLHSELNLSSLELGDSALYFCASSDGTDNEQFFGPGTRLTVL.

This clonotype occurred a few times. This rearrangement joins TRBV6-1 to TRBJ1-1, with unresolved D. Trimming stripped 4 bases from V and 1 base from J, with 7 bases between. The germline gives CDR1 MNHNS, CDR2 SASEGT. The CDR3 sequence is 13 residues long. CDR3 sequence (DNA): TGTGCCAGCAGTGTAACCGCGAACACTGAAGCTTTCTTT. Translation: CASSVTANTEAFF.

The V call is TRBV6-6, the J call TRBJ2-5, with D perhaps matching TRBD2 (5 bases). V was trimmed by 4 bases and J by 2 bases, leaving 8 bases between them. Germline V lookup: CDR1 MNHNY, CDR2 SVGAGI (reference sequence). The CDR3 covers 13 residues. The CDR3 coding sequence is TGTGCCAGCAGTTGGCGGGTACAAGAGACCCAGTACTTC. This codes for CASSWRVQETQYF.

The V gene is TRBV7-9, the J gene TRBJ1-5; tentatively, D is TRBD1 (5 bases). This CDR3 spans 14 amino acids. Trimming removed 3 bases at V and 3 bases at J, with 9 bases between. Germline CDR1 is SEHNR and CDR2 is FQNEAQ (reference sequence). The CDR3 is CASSFTGDNQPQHF. CDR3 bases: TGTGCCAGCAGCTTCACAGGAGACAATCAGCCCCAGCATTTT.

The chain carries TRBV6-5 and TRBJ1-1, with D perhaps matching TRBD1 (5 bases). This CDR3 region has 16 residues. Trimming cost V 0 bases and J 2 bases, with 13 bases left between them. Germline values: CDR1 MNHEY, CDR2 SVGAGI. The DNA for the CDR3 is TGTGCCAGCAGTTACTCGAGACCGAGGGGAAACACTGAAGCTTTCTTT. It codes for CASSYSRPRGNTEAFF.

The V and J genes are TRBV5-1 and TRBJ2-1; 9 bases are a match to TRBD1. The CDR3 is 15 residues long. V lost 5 bases and J lost 4; bases outside the gene matches: 7. CDR1 is SGHRS and CDR2 is YFSETQ in the germline V gene. The CDR3, as DNA: TGCGCCAGCAGGGCCGGGACAGGGAGATACAATGAGCAGTTCTTC. Amino acid sequence: CASRAGTGRYNEQFF.

The rearrangement joins TRBV19 to TRBJ1-2; D not resolved. Germline V CDR1 and CDR2: LNHDA, SQIVND (reference sequence). V lost 5 bases, J lost 0 bases, and 13 bases lay in between. The CDR3 extends over 15 amino acids. CDR3 protein: CASSRVTSANYGYTF. The CDR3 nucleotides read TGTGCCAGTAGTCGCGTCACGTCGGCTAACTATGGCTACACCTTC.

This clonotype was seen a few times. The chain recombines TRBV15 with TRBJ1-2; the D is unclear. The CDR3 covers 14 residues. V was shortened by 0 bases and J by 6 bases, with 11 bases between the two germline ends. The germline CDR1 and CDR2 sequences are LNHNV and YYDKDF (reference sequence). CDR3 in DNA: TGTGCCACCAGCAGAGAAGAGCCAACTAATGGCTACACCTTC. This translates into CATSREEPTNGYTF.

J is TRBJ2-1 and V is TRBV9; D assignment may be TRBD1 or TRBD2 (7 bases each). Germline V gene lookup returns CDR1 SGDLS and CDR2 YYNGEE. There are 15 residues in the CDR3. Trimming removed 4 bases from V and 4 bases from J, with 15 bases in between. The CDR3 bases are TGTGCCAGCAGCCCAGGGGGTAGCGGGTACAATGAGCAGTTCTTC. This sequence encodes CASSPGGSGYNEQFF.

This clonotype was found a few times. This chain links TRBV20-1 with TRBJ2-2; 8 nucleotides align to TRBD1. CDR3 length: 14 amino acids. Germline V lookup: CDR1 DFQATT, CDR2 SNEGSKA (reference sequence). V lost 6 bases and J lost 6; bases outside the gene matches: 9. The DNA of the CDR3 is TGCAGTGCAAGAACAGGGGGAGAGGCCGGGGAGCTGTTTTTT. This codes for CSARTGGEAGELFF.

This clonotype was detected only a few times. The rearrangement links TRBV7-9 to TRBJ2-3; 7 bases align to TRBD2. The V gene end was trimmed by 7 bases and the J gene end by 4 bases; junction bases not matched to a gene: 8. The CDR3 consists of 14 residues. Germline lookup yields CDR1 SEHNR and CDR2 FQNEAQ (reference sequence). CDR3 sequence (DNA): TGTGCCAGCACTCGGCGGGGGTACCCAGATACGCAGTATTTT. Translation gives CASTRRGYPDTQYF.

The sample holds a few counts of this clonotype. The rearrangement joins TRBV7-8 to TRBJ2-2; a possible D gene is TRBD1 (6 bases). V lost 4 bases and J lost 4, with 13 bases in between. CDR3 length equals 15 residues. Per germline, CDR1 SGHVS and CDR2 FQNEAQ. CDR3 amino acids: CASSSGVRVTGELFF. CDR3 nucleotides: TGTGCCAGCAGCTCAGGGGTCCGGGTCACCGGGGAGCTGTTTTTT.

V usage is TRBV6-5 and J usage is TRBJ1-4; D perhaps matches TRBD1 (5 bases). The length of the CDR3 is 14 residues. Germline V gives CDR1 MNHEY, CDR2 SVGAGI. Trimming removed 2 bases at V and 8 bases at J, with 12 bases between. The CDR3 region has the DNA TGTGCCAGCAGTTACGTGCAGGGAGACGAAAAACTGTTTTTT. Translating gives CASSYVQGDEKLFF.

This clonotype was detected a few times. V usage is TRBV4-1 and J usage is TRBJ2-3; tentatively, D is TRBD2 (6 bases). V was shortened by 1 base and J by 1 base, with 6 bases between the two germline ends. This CDR3 region has 14 residues. The germline V gene has CDR1 MGHRA and CDR2 YSYEKL. The CDR3 DNA follows: TGCGCCAGCAGCCAAGGGGAGGGCACAGATACGCAGTATTTT. This sequence encodes CASSQGEGTDTQYF.

In this sample, this clonotype turned up a few times. The chain uses TRBV24-1 and TRBJ1-2; D perhaps matches TRBD1 (6 bases). This CDR3 comprises 15 residues. The germline V and J ends were trimmed by 2 bases and 4 bases, with 13 bases remaining between them. Germline values: CDR1 KGHDR, CDR2 SFDVKD. CDR3 sequence: CATSDSGGQFYGYTF. In nucleotides, the CDR3 is TGTGCCACCAGTGATTCTGGTGGACAGTTCTATGGCTACACCTTC.

The V and J genes are TRBV9 and TRBJ2-1; TRBD2 aligns across 10 bases. This CDR3 region has 16 residues. The V gene's germline CDR1 is SGDLS and CDR2 YYNGEE. The V segment lost 1 base and the J segment 7 bases; nucleotides outside the gene matches: 8. The DNA of the CDR3 is TGTGCCAGCAGCGTATCAGCTAGCGGGGGTGGGAATGAGCAGTTCTTC. This encodes CASSVSASGGGNEQFF.

The chain combines TRBV7-3 with TRBJ2-2; 7 nucleotides align to TRBD2. The CDR3 covers 17 residues. Germline loops: CDR1 SGHTA, CDR2 FQGTGA. With 4 bases clipped from V and 4 bases from J, the junction kept 12 bases outside the gene matches. The CDR3: CASSYTPRGVPTGELFF. Here the CDR3 DNA reads TGTGCCAGCAGCTACACCCCACGGGGGGTACCCACCGGGGAGCTGTTTTTT. The variable domain in full, with the rest retrieved from reference TRBV7-3 and TRBJ2-2, is GAGVSQTPSNKVTEKGKYVELRCDPISGHTALYWYRQSLGQGPEFLIYFQGTGAADDSGLPNDRFFAVRPEGSVSTLKIQRTERGDSAVYLCASSYTPRGVPTGELFFGEGSRLTVL.

This clonotype was seen at least ten times. The J gene is TRBJ1-4, the V gene TRBV2; the D is unclear. Germline CDR1 SNHLY, CDR2 FYNNEI. This CDR3 contains 12 residues. V lost 8 bases and J 3 bases, leaving 7 bases between the germline ends. The DNA for the CDR3 is TGTGCCAGCGCTGGGGCTAATGAAAAACTGTTTTTT. Amino acid sequence: CASAGANEKLFF. The variable domain in full, with the rest retrieved from reference TRBV2 and TRBJ1-4, is EPEVTQTPSHQVTQMGQEVILRCVPISNHLYFYWYRQILGQKVEFLVSFYNNEISEKSEIFDDQFSVERPDGSNFTLKIRSTKLEDSAMYFCASAGANEKLFFGSGTQLSVL.

The V and J genes are TRBV20-1 and TRBJ2-7; 10 bases are a match to TRBD2. Per germline, CDR1 DFQATT and CDR2 SNEGSKA (reference sequence). The CDR3 length is 15 residues. The V gene end was trimmed by 0 bases and the J gene end by 3 bases; junction bases not matched to a gene: 5. CDR3 nucleotides: TGCAGTGCTAGAGAGGGACTAGCGATTCACTACGAGCAGTACTTC. Translated, it gives CSAREGLAIHYEQYF.

The V call is TRBV4-1, the J call TRBJ1-6; the D is unclear. V lost 9 bases, J lost 9 bases, and 9 bases lay in between. The germline V gene encodes CDR1 MGHRA and CDR2 YSYEKL. The CDR3 extends over 11 amino acids. Written as DNA, the CDR3 is TGCGCCAGGGAAGGTGGTTCACCCCTCCACTTT. Translation: CAREGGSPLHF.

This clonotype has more than one count but fewer than ten. The V and J genes are TRBV20-1 and TRBJ2-5; 12 nucleotides line up with TRBD2. V shed 7 bases, J shed 3 bases, and the junction held 9 bases outside the gene matches. Germline-derived CDR1 and CDR2 are DFQATT and SNEGSKA (reference sequence). This CDR3 is 15 amino acids long. The CDR3 protein is CSGWTSGALEETQYF. The CDR3 DNA reads as TGCAGTGGCTGGACTAGCGGGGCTTTAGAAGAGACCCAGTACTTC.

In this sample, this clonotype turned up a few times. In DNA, the CDR3 is TGTGCCAGCAGTAGTACGACAGGGGTGGGAGAGCAGTACTTC. Its translation is CASSSTTGVGEQYF. This chain uses TRBV12-3 or TRBV12-4 with TRBJ2-7; 8 bases map to TRBD1. Trimming at V came to 5 bases and at J to 7 bases, leaving 10 bases not matched to a gene. The CDR3 runs 14 residues.

This clonotype appeared many times. The chain recombines TRBV29-1 with TRBJ2-5, with 10 bases lining up with TRBD1. The CDR3 sequence is 16 residues long. Trimming took 7 bases from V and 7 from J; bases not matched to a gene: 18. From germline, CDR1 is SQVTM and CDR2 ANQGSEA. CDR3 region: CSARSDRGPSSVTQYF. In DNA form, the CDR3 reads TGCAGCGCCCGATCCGACAGGGGGCCCTCGAGTGTGACCCAGTACTTC.

The CDR3 here is CASSQEGQPQHF. Here the CDR3 DNA reads TGTGCCAGCAGCCAAGAAGGTCAGCCCCAGCATTTT. J is TRBJ1-5 and V is TRBV4-2; D is undetermined. V was pared by 0 bases and J by 6 bases, with 3 bases between. CDR1 and CDR2 from the germline V gene are LGHNA and YNFKEQ. CDR3 length: 12 amino acids.

This clonotype was counted a few times. This chain links TRBV4-2 with TRBJ1-3; possibly TRBD1 for D (5 bases). The CDR3 runs 14 residues. The V gene lost 0 bases and the J gene lost 6 bases, with 9 bases spanning the gap. CDR1 and CDR2 from the germline V gene are LGHNA and YNFKEQ. The CDR3, as DNA: TGTGCCAGCAGCCAAGAGGGGGTACTAAACACCATATATTTT. The encoded protein is CASSQEGVLNTIYF.

This clonotype was detected many times. CDR3 in DNA: TGTGCCAGCAGCTCGGGACTAATAGATGAGCAGTTCTTC. Translated, it gives CASSSGLIDEQFF. The chain couples TRBV7-9 to TRBJ2-1; the match to TRBD2 covers 7 bases. V was clipped by 4 bases and J by 8 bases; unmatched bases: 5. CDR3 length: 13 residues. The germline V gene encodes CDR1 SEHNR and CDR2 FQNEAQ (reference sequence).